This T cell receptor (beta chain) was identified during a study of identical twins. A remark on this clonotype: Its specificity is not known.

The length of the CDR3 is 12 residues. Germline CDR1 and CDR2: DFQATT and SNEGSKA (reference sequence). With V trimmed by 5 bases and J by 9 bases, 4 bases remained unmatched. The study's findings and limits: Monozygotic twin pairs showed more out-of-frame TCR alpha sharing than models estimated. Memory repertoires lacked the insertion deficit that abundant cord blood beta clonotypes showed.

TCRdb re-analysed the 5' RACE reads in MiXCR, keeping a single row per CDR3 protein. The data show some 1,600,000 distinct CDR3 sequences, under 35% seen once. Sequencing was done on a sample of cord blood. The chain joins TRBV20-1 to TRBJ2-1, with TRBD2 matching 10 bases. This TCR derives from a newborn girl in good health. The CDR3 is CSALRTSGEQFF. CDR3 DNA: TGCAGTGCTCTGCGGACTAGCGGTGAGCAGTTCTTC.